A single sample gave rise to the 11 T cell receptor beta chains below, sequenced in a study of cytomegalovirus exposure and HLA in healthy donors. PCR employed 60 Vbeta and 13 Jbeta primers. The data were produced by immunoSEQ multiplex PCR, yet TCRdb's version contains in-frame clones alone and is incomplete. This sample has 200,000 to 250,000 clones, with 65% to 85% found just once. The sequenced sample consisted of PBMCs. These receptors were collected from a man aged 45 to 65 in good health and CMV-seronegative.

This chain links TRBV7-7 with TRBJ2-2, with 9 nucleotides matching TRBD1. The trim removed 5 bases at V and 3 bases at J, leaving 4 bases unmatched. Germline loops: CDR1 SSHAT, CDR2 FNYEAQ (reference sequence). This CDR3 comprises 15 residues. CDR3 sequence: CASSPDRGDTGELFF. For the CDR3, the DNA is TGTGCCAGCAGCCCCGACAGGGGGGACACCGGGGAGCTGTTTTTT.

The chain joins TRBV7-9 to TRBJ1-1; tentatively, D is TRBD1 (6 bases). The ends were cut back, 5 bases at V and 4 bases at J, with 11 bases in the middle. Germline values: CDR1 SEHNR, CDR2 FQNEAQ (reference sequence). This CDR3 comprises 13 residues. CDR3 nucleotides: TGTGCCAGCAGCCCCGACAGGTTCACTGAAGCTTTCTTT. It codes for CASSPDRFTEAFF.

The V gene is TRBV7-2, the J gene TRBJ2-2, with TRBD1 identical over 8 bases. Trimming at V came to 8 bases and at J to 6 bases, leaving 5 bases not matched to a gene. The CDR3 contains 13 residues. Per germline, CDR1 SGHTA and CDR2 FQGNSA. The CDR3 loop reads CASRTGLSGELFF. The CDR3 DNA follows: TGTGCCAGCCGGACAGGGCTATCCGGGGAGCTGTTTTTT.

This rearrangement joins TRBV11-3 to TRBJ2-7; 7 nucleotides align to TRBD2. The CDR3 is made up of 14 amino acids. J gave up 4 bases and V 5 bases, and 8 bases lay outside the gene matches. The germline gives CDR1 SGHNT, CDR2 YENEEA. DNA for the CDR3: TGTGCCAGCAGCCCGGAGGGAGGGAAATACGAGCAGTACTTC. Its protein is CASSPEGGKYEQYF. Full variable domain (missing parts from reference TRBV11-3 and TRBJ2-7): EAGVVQSPRYKIIEKKQPVAFWCNPISGHNTLYWYLQNLGQGPELLIRYENEEAVDDSQLPKDRFSAERLKGVDSTLKIQPAELGDSAVYLCASSPEGGKYEQYFGPGTRLTVT.

Only one count was recorded for this clone. This rearrangement joins TRBV5-1 to TRBJ2-3, with D perhaps TRBD2 (5 bases). The CDR3 consists of 16 residues. The germline V gene encodes CDR1 SGHRS and CDR2 YFSETQ. Trimming left V 3 bases short and J 0 bases short, with 14 bases between. This chain's CDR3 is CASSYRSGASTDTQYF. In nucleotides, the CDR3 is TGCGCCAGCAGCTACCGCAGCGGAGCTAGCACAGATACGCAGTATTTT. The entire variable domain, with the rest obtained from reference TRBV5-1 and TRBJ2-3, is as follows: KAGVTQTPRYLIKTRGQQVTLSCSPISGHRSVSWYQQTPGQGLQFLFEYFSETQRNKGNFPGRFSGRQFSNSRSEMNVSTLELGDSALYLCASSYRSGASTDTQYFGPGTRLTVL.

This chain connects TRBV7-9 to TRBJ2-3, with 7 bases lining up with TRBD1. The CDR3 extends over 16 amino acids. From germline, CDR1 is SEHNR and CDR2 FQNEAQ (reference sequence). The junction had 9 bases not matched to a gene; V was cut back by 4 bases and J by 2 bases. The CDR3 loop reads CASSSPPGQNTDTQYF. In nucleotides, the CDR3 is TGTGCCAGCAGCTCGCCCCCGGGACAGAACACAGATACGCAGTATTTT.

J is TRBJ2-3 and V is TRBV15, with 7 positions matching TRBD2. J was trimmed by 4 bases and V by 5 bases; bases with no gene match: 24. The CDR3 extends over 20 amino acids. From germline, CDR1 is LNHNV and CDR2 YYDKDF (reference sequence). The CDR3: CATSARSSRWVRELPDTQYF. CDR3 in DNA: TGTGCCACCAGCGCGAGATCCTCCCGGTGGGTGCGGGAGCTCCCAGATACGCAGTATTTT.

The chain links TRBV5-6 to TRBJ1-1; TRBD1 matches 7 bases. Germline trimming cut 4 bases from V and 1 base from J; bases unmatched to any gene: 10. This CDR3 has 16 amino acids. The V gene's germline CDR1 is SGHDT and CDR2 YYEEEE. The CDR3 coding sequence is TGTGCCAGCAGCGCCCCAGGGGGGCAGACGAACACTGAAGCTTTCTTT. It yields the protein CASSAPGGQTNTEAFF.

In its sample, this clone was seen a few times. The chain uses TRBV5-8 and TRBJ1-4; D not certain. The CDR3 has 13 residues. V dropped 0 bases and J dropped 5 bases, with 5 bases sitting between them. CDR1 is SGHTS and CDR2 is YDEGEE in the germline V gene. The CDR3 DNA reads TGTGCCAGCAGCTTGGGGCGGAATGAAAAACTGTTTTTT. It is translated as CASSLGRNEKLFF.

The chain carries TRBV10-3 and TRBJ2-7; TRBD1 agrees at 12 bases. Germline lookup yields CDR1 ENHRY and CDR2 SYGVKD. This CDR3 spans 17 amino acids. The J segment lost 4 bases and the V segment lost 3 bases, leaving 10 bases of the junction unmatched. CDR3 in amino acids: CAISETNRDRGLYEQYF. The CDR3 bases are TGTGCCATCAGTGAAACTAACCGGGACAGGGGGCTGTACGAGCAGTACTTC.

The chain links TRBV7-9 to TRBJ1-4; 7 bases line up with TRBD1. Germline CDR1 SEHNR, CDR2 FQNEAQ (reference sequence). This CDR3 has 16 residues. The V and J ends lost 1 base and 5 bases, in that order; junction bases with no gene match: 7. CDR3 loop: CASSLGMTGLNEKLFF. In nucleotides, the CDR3 is TGTGCCAGCAGCTTAGGAATGACAGGGTTGAATGAAAAACTGTTTTTT.